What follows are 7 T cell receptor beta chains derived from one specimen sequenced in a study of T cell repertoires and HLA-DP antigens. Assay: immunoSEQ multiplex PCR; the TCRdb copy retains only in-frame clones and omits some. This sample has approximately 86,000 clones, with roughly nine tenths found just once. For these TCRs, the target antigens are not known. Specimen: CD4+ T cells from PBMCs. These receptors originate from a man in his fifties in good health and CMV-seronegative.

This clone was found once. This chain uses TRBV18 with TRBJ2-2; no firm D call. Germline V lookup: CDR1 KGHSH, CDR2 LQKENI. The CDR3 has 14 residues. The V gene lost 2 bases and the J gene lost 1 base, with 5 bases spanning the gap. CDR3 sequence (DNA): TGTGCCAGCTCACCAAACCTGAACACCGGGGAGCTGTTTTTT. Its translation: CASSPNLNTGELFF. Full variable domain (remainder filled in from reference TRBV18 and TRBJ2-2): NAGVMQNPRHLVRRRGQEARLRCSPMKGHSHVYWYRQLPEEGLKFMVYLQKENIIDESGMPKERFSAEFPKEGPSILRIQQVVRGDSAAYFCASSPNLNTGELFFGEGSRLTVL.

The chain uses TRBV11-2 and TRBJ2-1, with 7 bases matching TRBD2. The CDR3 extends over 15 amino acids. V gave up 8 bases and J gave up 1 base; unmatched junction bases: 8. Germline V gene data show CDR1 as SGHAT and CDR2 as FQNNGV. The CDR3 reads CASRAAGASYNEQFF. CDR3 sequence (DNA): TGTGCCAGCCGGGCGGCGGGAGCATCCTACAATGAGCAGTTCTTC.

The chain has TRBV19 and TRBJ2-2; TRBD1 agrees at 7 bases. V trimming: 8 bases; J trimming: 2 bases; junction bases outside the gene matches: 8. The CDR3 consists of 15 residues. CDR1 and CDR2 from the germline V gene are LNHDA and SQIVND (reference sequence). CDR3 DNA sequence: TGTGCCAGTCATACCGGGACAGTTAACACCGGGGAGCTGTTTTTT. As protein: CASHTGTVNTGELFF.

CDR3 sequence reads: CASSLTSGSYEQYF. In nucleotides, the CDR3 is TGTGCCAGCAGTTTGACTAGCGGGTCCTACGAGCAGTACTTC. The chain uses TRBV28 and TRBJ2-7; 10 bases agree with TRBD2. This CDR3 spans 14 amino acids. CDR1 MDHEN and CDR2 SYDVKM come from the germline V gene. J gave up 1 base and V 3 bases, and 0 bases lay outside the gene matches. Looking up the rest from reference TRBV28 and TRBJ2-7 gives the full variable domain: DVKVTQSSRYLVKRTGEKVFLECVQDMDHENMFWYRQDPGLGLRLIYFSYDVKMKEKGDIPEGYSVSREKKERFSLILESASTNQTSMYLCASSLTSGSYEQYFGPGTRLTVT.

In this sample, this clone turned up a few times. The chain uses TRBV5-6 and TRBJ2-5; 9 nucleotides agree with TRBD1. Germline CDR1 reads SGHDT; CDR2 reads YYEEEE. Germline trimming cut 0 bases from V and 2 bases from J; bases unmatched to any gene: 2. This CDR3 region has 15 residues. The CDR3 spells CASSLVDRGQETQYF. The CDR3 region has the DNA TGTGCCAGCAGCTTGGTCGACAGGGGGCAAGAGACCCAGTACTTC. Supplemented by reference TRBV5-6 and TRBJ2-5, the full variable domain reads DAGVTQSPTHLIKTRGQQVTLRCSPKSGHDTVSWYQQALGQGPQFIFQYYEEEERQRGNFPDRFSGHQFPNYSSELNVNALLLGDSALYLCASSLVDRGQETQYFGPGTRLLVL.

DNA for the CDR3: TGTGCCAGGTCCACCGGGACAAGGGCCGCCTATGGCTACACCTTC. This sequence encodes CARSTGTRAAYGYTF. The chain uses TRBV2 and TRBJ1-2, with a tentative D call TRBD1 (6 bases). This CDR3 is 15 amino acids long. The V gene lost 9 bases and the J gene lost 4 bases, with 21 bases spanning the gap. From germline, CDR1 is SNHLY and CDR2 FYNNEI.

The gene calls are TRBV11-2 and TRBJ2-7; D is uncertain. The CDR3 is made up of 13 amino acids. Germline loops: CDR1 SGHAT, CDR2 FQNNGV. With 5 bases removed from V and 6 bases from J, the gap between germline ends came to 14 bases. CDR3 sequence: CASSPSAVREQYF. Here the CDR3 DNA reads TGTGCCAGCAGCCCCAGCGCGGTGCGCGAGCAGTACTTC.